One and the same sample provided the 15 T cell receptor beta chains below, sequenced in a study of beta chain features in type 1 diabetes. Broader study findings: A moderate, significant TCRB CDR3 shortening appeared in type 1 diabetes across four CD4+ subsets.

Reverse transcribing all isolated RNA meant expressed TCRB transcripts were sequenced. Profiled with immunoSEQ multiplex PCR; TCRdb holds only in-frame clones, not every one. The sample lists a few hundred thousand clones; approximately 14% were seen once. What these receptors recognize is not known. Material for sequencing was naive CD4+ T cells from blood. These receptor sequences come from a man aged 30-40 years with type 1 diabetes.

This clone has only a few counts. The chain combines TRBV29-1 with TRBJ2-1; 7 nucleotides match TRBD1. Trimming removed 3 bases from V and 7 bases from J; junction bases left unmatched: 12. The CDR3 length is 15 residues. Germline V lookup: CDR1 SQVTM, CDR2 ANQGSEA. The CDR3 bases are TGCAGCGTTGATCTAGGGGGCGTATCTCGGAATGAGCAGTTCTTC. This encodes CSVDLGGVSRNEQFF.

The sample holds a few counts of this clone. This chain uses TRBV7-6 with TRBJ2-3; D gene unclear. In germline, CDR1 is SGHVS, CDR2 FNYEAQ. Trimming removed 4 bases from V and 5 bases from J, with 10 bases in between. This CDR3 comprises 13 residues. CDR3 protein: CASSSTRGDTQYF. For the CDR3, the DNA is TGTGCCAGCAGCTCAACTCGTGGAGATACGCAGTATTTT. Combining the CDR3 with reference TRBV7-6 and TRBJ2-3 gives the whole variable domain GAGVSQSPRYKVTKRGQDVALRCDPISGHVSLYWYRQALGQGPEFLTYFNYEAQQDKSGLPNDRFSAERPEGSISTLTIQRTEQRDSAMYRCASSSTRGDTQYFGPGTRLTVL.

This clone was seen a handful of times. This rearrangement joins TRBV18 to TRBJ1-2; no definite D call. This CDR3 contains 14 residues. Trimming shortened V by 3 bases and J by 2 bases, and 10 bases separated the two germline ends. The germline CDR1 and CDR2 sequences are KGHSH and LQKENI. CDR3 sequence: CASSPQEENYGYTF. The DNA of the CDR3 is TGTGCCAGCTCACCGCAGGAGGAGAACTATGGCTACACCTTC.

This clone was counted a few times. The genes are TRBV29-1 and TRBJ1-1; TRBD1 is a possible D gene (5 bases). Germline CDR1 and CDR2: SQVTM and ANQGSEA. CDR3 length: 14 residues. Trimming took off 7 bases at V and 0 bases at J, with 15 bases between the two ends. The CDR3, as DNA: TGCAGCGACTTGGATGCGGGGCTGAACACTGAAGCTTTCTTT. Encoded protein: CSDLDAGLNTEAFF. Full variable domain (missing parts from reference TRBV29-1 and TRBJ1-1): SAVISQKPSRDICQRGTSLTIQCQVDSQVTMMFWYRQQPGQSLTLIATANQGSEATYESGFVIDKFPISRPNLTFSTLTVSNMSPEDSSIYLCSDLDAGLNTEAFFGQGTRLTVV.

The chain links TRBV30 to TRBJ1-4, with 9 bases identical to TRBD1. V shed 2 bases, J shed 5 bases, and the junction held 3 bases outside the gene matches. Per the germline V gene, CDR1 is GTSNPN and CDR2 is SVGIG (reference sequence). This CDR3 is built from 14 residues. CDR3 residues: CAWSRDRANEKLFF. CDR3 bases: TGTGCCTGGAGTCGGGACAGGGCGAATGAAAAACTGTTTTTT. Supplemented by reference TRBV30 and TRBJ1-4, the full variable domain reads SQTIHQWPATLVQPVGSPLSLECTVEGTSNPNLYWYRQAAGRGLQLLFYSVGIGQISSEVPQNLSASRPQDRQFILSSKKLLLSDSGFYLCAWSRDRANEKLFFGSGTQLSVL.

This clone was counted between two and nine times. The chain is built from TRBV6-5 and TRBJ1-4; D perhaps matches TRBD1 (6 bases). Trimming left V 6 bases short and J 6 bases short, with 14 bases between. Germline V gives CDR1 MNHEY, CDR2 SVGAGI. The CDR3 is made up of 14 amino acids. CDR3 DNA: TGTGCCAGCAGCCTAGGGGGGGGTGATGAAAAACTGTTTTTT. This sequence encodes CASSLGGGDEKLFF.

The chain links TRBV7-2 to TRBJ2-7; tentative D call: TRBD2 (5 bases). The CDR3 has 15 amino acids. Germline assignment: CDR1 SGHTA and CDR2 FQGNSA. Trimming left V 1 base short and J 1 base short, with 11 bases between. The CDR3 sequence: CASSLELGASYEQYF. In DNA, the CDR3 is TGTGCCAGCAGCTTAGAACTAGGCGCTTCCTACGAGCAGTACTTC.

This chain uses TRBV2 with TRBJ2-7, with a tentative D call TRBD2 (6 bases). The ends were cut back, 2 bases at V and 2 bases at J, with 10 bases in the middle. CDR1 and CDR2 (germline): SNHLY, FYNNEI. This CDR3 region has 14 residues. The CDR3 DNA is TGTGCCAGCAGTGAAAGGGACTGGACCTACGAGCAGTACTTC. Translating gives CASSERDWTYEQYF.

This chain links TRBV7-8 with TRBJ2-7; D not resolved. Germline lookup yields CDR1 SGHVS and CDR2 FQNEAQ. This CDR3 has 13 amino acids. V lost 5 bases, J lost 1 base, and 9 bases lay in between. The chain's CDR3 is CASSLGPSYEQYF. The CDR3 DNA follows: TGTGCCAGCAGCCTAGGGCCTTCCTACGAGCAGTACTTC.

This chain links TRBV29-1 with TRBJ2-2; TRBD1 might be the D (6 bases). V was pared by 6 bases and J by 0 bases, with 8 bases between. The CDR3 has 13 residues. Germline CDR1 SQVTM, CDR2 ANQGSEA. CDR3 sequence: CSVDRTNTGELFF. The CDR3 coding sequence is TGCAGCGTCGACAGGACGAACACCGGGGAGCTGTTTTTT.

The J gene is TRBJ1-4, the V gene TRBV30, with TRBD1 identical over 7 bases. The CDR3 contains 15 residues. The germline CDR1 and CDR2 sequences are GTSNPN and SVGIG (reference sequence). V shed 2 bases, J shed 1 base, and the junction held 4 bases outside the gene matches. For the CDR3, the DNA is TGTGCCTGGAGTCTTCAGGGGGGAACTAATGAAAAACTGTTTTTT. Its translation: CAWSLQGGTNEKLFF.

V is TRBV18 and J is TRBJ2-3, with 8 bases aligning to TRBD2. The germline CDR1 and CDR2 sequences are KGHSH and LQKENI. The CDR3 length is 15 residues. J was trimmed by 8 bases and V by 3 bases; bases with no gene match: 10. The CDR3 nucleotides are TGTGCCAGCTCACCCCTGACTCCCCGGGAGGGTACGCAGTATTTT. The encoded protein is CASSPLTPREGTQYF.

The CDR3 sequence is CASSVTSGGYNEQFF. Written as DNA, the CDR3 is TGTGCCAGCAGCGTCACTAGCGGGGGGTACAATGAGCAGTTCTTC. V is TRBV9 and J is TRBJ2-1, with 12 positions matching TRBD2. The junction had 1 base not matched to a gene; V was cut back by 2 bases and J by 4 bases. Looked up from germline, CDR1 is SGDLS and CDR2 is YYNGEE. The CDR3 is 15 amino acids.

This clone came up a few times. The chain links TRBV5-4 to TRBJ2-5; 9 nucleotides align to TRBD1. CDR3 length equals 14 residues. CDR1 and CDR2 (germline): SGHNT, YYREEE (reference sequence). The trim removed 0 bases at V and 3 bases at J, leaving 0 bases unmatched. As DNA, the CDR3 is TGTGCCAGCAGCTTGGGGGACAGGGAAGAGACCCAGTACTTC. Amino acid sequence: CASSLGDREETQYF.

The rearrangement joins TRBV10-1 to TRBJ2-7, with D maybe TRBD1 (5 bases). Germline loops: CDR1 WNHNN, CDR2 SYGVQD (reference sequence). V shed 3 bases and J shed 7 bases, with 19 bases lying between them. There are 15 residues in the CDR3. CDR3 nucleotide sequence: TGCGCCAGCAGTGATGTGCAGGGCCGTTGGAGTGAGCAGTACTTC. It codes for CASSDVQGRWSEQYF.